The 9 T cell receptor beta chains reported below all come from one sample, sequenced in a study of regulatory T cells in long-lasting Graves disease (dated by TCRdb to about 2021). The time point label corresponds to: persistent/refractory GD, antithyroid drugs over 5 years with positive TRAb. RNA was extracted from PBMCs in TRIzol for both TCR sequencing and RNA sequencing. The library was produced with multiplex PCR. The instrument given in TCRdb is Illumina HiSeq 4000. TCR beta libraries were built with iRepertoire HTBI primers and Arm-PCR amplification of CDR3 regions. TCRdb ran its own pipeline on the public reads, namely fastp trimming at Q25 and MiXCR clone calling, and kept in-frame beta chains. CDR3 protein duplicates are merged, each entry listing the most common genes and DNA. The sample contains a few hundred thousand distinct CDR3 sequences, 20% to 25% of them found a single time. 7.1% of the sample lies in the top ten.

The starting material was peripheral blood mononuclear cells (PBMCs), obtained when the disease was refractory, from a patient treated with antithyroid drugs. The receptors originated from a female donor with Graves disease.

This clonotype is labeled as medium-sized. This chain connects TRBV24-1 to TRBJ2-7; 7 bases line up with TRBD1. CDR1 is KGHDR and CDR2 is SFDVKD in the germline V gene. The CDR3 length is 14 residues. Trimming at V came to 3 bases and at J to 5 bases, leaving 6 bases not matched to a gene. Here the CDR3 reads CATSDPTGRNEQYF. In DNA, the CDR3 is TGTGCCACCAGTGATCCGACAGGGCGGAACGAGCAGTACTTC.

This clonotype has ten or more counts. The chain has TRBV24-1 and TRBJ2-2, with 11 bases fitting TRBD1. Germline V CDR1 and CDR2: KGHDR, SFDVKD. The V gene end was trimmed by 5 bases and the J gene end by 6 bases; junction bases not matched to a gene: 4. The CDR3 spans 15 residues. CDR3 sequence: CATSARGQGAGELFF. The CDR3 DNA sequence: TGTGCCACCAGTGCCCGGGGACAGGGGGCCGGGGAGCTGTTTTTT.

This clonotype was found many times. CDR3 nucleotide sequence: TGTGCCAGCAGCTTAGATCCGGTAAACTATGGCTACACCTTC. Protein: CASSLDPVNYGYTF. This sequence joins TRBV7-9 and TRBJ1-2; D not certain. Germline V gives CDR1 SEHNR, CDR2 FQNEAQ (reference sequence). The CDR3 totals 14 residues. The germline V and J ends were trimmed by 1 base and 2 bases, with 8 bases remaining between them. The full variable domain, in which reference TRBV7-9 and TRBJ1-2 provide the parts outside the CDR3, is DTGVSQNPRHKITKRGQNVTFRCDPISEHNRLYWYRQTLGQGPEFLTYFQNEAQLEKSRLLSDRFSAERPKGSFSTLEIQRTEQGDSAMYLCASSLDPVNYGYTFGSGTRLTVV.

This clonotype was recorded at least ten times. The genes are TRBV20-1 and TRBJ2-5; no clear D gene. Between the trimmed V and J ends, which lost 6 bases and 0 bases, there was a span of 8 bases. Germline lookup yields CDR1 DFQATT and CDR2 SNEGSKA (reference sequence). There are 12 residues in the CDR3. The chain's CDR3 is CSALDHQETQYF. CDR3 DNA: TGCAGTGCACTGGACCACCAAGAGACCCAGTACTTC.

The gene calls are TRBV7-9 and TRBJ2-5; the D gene is possibly TRBD2 (5 bases). V was cut by 7 bases and J by 2 bases, with 14 bases left in between. This CDR3 is 14 amino acids long. Looked up from germline, CDR1 is SEHNR and CDR2 is FQNEAQ (reference sequence). The CDR3 is CASTGVADQETQYF. CDR3 DNA sequence: TGTGCCAGCACCGGGGTCGCAGATCAAGAGACCCAGTACTTC.

In DNA, the CDR3 is TGTGCCAGCATCGATTCTAGCGGGAGCTCCTACAATGAGCAGTTCTTC. This sequence encodes CASIDSSGSSYNEQFF. The V call is TRBV28, the J call TRBJ2-1; 10 bases align to TRBD2. Germline CDR1 MDHEN, CDR2 SYDVKM. CDR3 length: 16 residues. The trim removed 7 bases at V and 0 bases at J, leaving 6 bases unmatched.

This clonotype has more than one count but fewer than ten. This rearrangement joins TRBV7-9 to TRBJ1-6; D remains ambiguous. There are 15 residues in the CDR3. Looked up from germline, CDR1 is SEHNR and CDR2 is FQNEAQ (reference sequence). V was trimmed by 4 bases and J by 14 bases, leaving 21 bases between them. CDR3 nucleotides: TGTGCCAGCAGCTCCCCCCTAGAGACCGCGGAAACCCTCCACTTT. This encodes CASSSPLETAETLHF.

This clonotype was seen only a few times. This chain connects TRBV4-3 to TRBJ2-7, with D possibly matching TRBD2 (6 bases). The length of the CDR3 is 16 residues. The germline gives CDR1 LGHNA, CDR2 YSLEER. V lost 0 bases and J lost 2, with 14 bases in between. CDR3 loop: CASSQDHRGTPYEQYF. The CDR3 DNA reads TGCGCCAGCAGCCAAGATCATCGCGGGACGCCCTACGAGCAGTACTTC.

This clonotype was observed a handful of times. This sequence joins TRBV14 and TRBJ2-7, with TRBD1 matching over 8 bases. CDR3 length equals 14 residues. Germline assignment: CDR1 SGHDN and CDR2 FVKESK. V was pared by 2 bases and J by 7 bases, with 7 bases of the junction left unmatched. CDR3: CASSQSRGLGEQYF. In DNA form, the CDR3 reads TGTGCCAGCAGCCAATCCAGGGGGCTAGGAGAGCAGTACTTC. Using reference TRBV14 and TRBJ2-7 for the parts outside the CDR3, the full variable domain is EAGVTQFPSHSVIEKGQTVTLRCDPISGHDNLYWYRRVMGKEIKFLLHFVKESKQDESGMPNNRFLAERTGGTYSTLKVQPAELEDSGVYFCASSQSRGLGEQYFGPGTRLTVT.